This TCR beta chain appears in the sequencing data of a study of cytomegalovirus exposure and HLA in healthy donors. In the study overall: About 85 million unique TCR sequences came from HLA-typed donors in an early release.

The CDR3 has 15 residues. The V end lost 2 bases, the J end lost 4 bases, and 10 bases lay between the germline ends. Germline CDR1 reads SGHDT; CDR2 reads YYEEEE. PCR amplification relied on 60 Vbeta primers (plus 13 Jbeta primers). Per the authors' pipeline: In a later analysis, of 70 million to 85 million unique beta chains, about 11 million appeared in at least two donors. Repertoires were generated with immunoSEQ multiplex PCR, while TCRdb's copy carries only in-frame clones and drops some. D and trimming were read from the DNA, whereas the V and J calls and clone size are those reported in that table. The sample yields approximately 170,000 clones, about 85% seen once.

V and J are TRBV5-6 and TRBJ2-6, with unresolved D. The sequenced sample consisted of PBMCs. The clonotype comes from a man in his thirties or forties in good health and CMV-seropositive. Written as DNA, the CDR3 is TGTGCCAGCAGCTTCCTCCACGGGGGGGCCAACGTCCTGACTTTC. It encodes CASSFLHGGANVLTF. Supplemented by reference TRBV5-6 and TRBJ2-6, the full variable domain reads DAGVTQSPTHLIKTRGQQVTLRCSPKSGHDTVSWYQQALGQGPQFIFQYYEEEERQRGNFPDRFSGHQFPNYSSELNVNALLLGDSALYLCASSFLHGGANVLTFGAGSRLTVL.